The rows below give T cell receptor beta chains drawn from one sample of a study of T cell repertoires in cytomegalovirus infection. In TCRdb, the reads were re-called with MiXCR into one record per CDR3 protein. In the table there are around 320,000 distinct CDR3 sequences, over 7.5% of which are singletons. The sequencing sample was made of PBMCs. All receptors derive from a human donor in good health (CMV status not recorded). Some clones in this sample may be carry-over from other donors' samples. Both conserved end residues are part of each CDR3. Fields, in order: D gene, clone size, V gene, J gene, CDR3 DNA, CDR3 protein. A D gene is named only where the DNA matches it firmly. Not every row has a clone size; where given, it reads once, few, many or a size class.

D gene: TRBD2
clone size: .
V gene: TRBV5-1
J gene: TRBJ2-1
CDR3 DNA: TGCGCCAGCAGCGTGTCCGGGACTAGCAGTGAGCAGTTCTTC
CDR3 protein: CASSVSGTSSEQFF

D gene: .
clone size: .
V gene: TRBV7-9
J gene: TRBJ1-1
CDR3 DNA: TGTGCCAGCAGCTTAGCGGGAAAAGAAGGGGTGAACACTGAAGCTTTCTTT
CDR3 protein: CASSLAGKEGVNTEAFF

D gene: .
clone size: few
V gene: TRBV6-2/TRBV6-3
J gene: TRBJ2-7
CDR3 DNA: TGTGCCAGCAGTCCGGGATTGAGGGAGAACTACGAGCAGTACTTC
CDR3 protein: CASSPGLRENYEQYF

D gene: TRBD1
clone size: many
V gene: TRBV6-8
J gene: TRBJ1-1
CDR3 DNA: TGTGCCAGCAGTTACCCGACAGGGAAGGGGTTTAACACTGAAGCTTTCTTT
CDR3 protein: CASSYPTGKGFNTEAFF

D gene: TRBD1
clone size: many
V gene: TRBV7-2
J gene: TRBJ2-1
CDR3 DNA: TGTGCCAGCAGCTTAGAGTCGACAGGGCACTACAATGAGCAGTTCTTC
CDR3 protein: CASSLESTGHYNEQFF

D gene: .
clone size: .
V gene: TRBV7-2
J gene: TRBJ2-7
CDR3 DNA: TGTGCCAGCAGCTTAGCCTCAGGGGTTCGCTACGAGCAGTACTTC
CDR3 protein: CASSLASGVRYEQYF

D gene: .
clone size: many
V gene: TRBV12-5
J gene: TRBJ1-1
CDR3 DNA: TGTGCTAGTGGTTTCCATAACACTGAAGCTTTCTTT
CDR3 protein: CASGFHNTEAFF

D gene: .
clone size: .
V gene: TRBV9
J gene: TRBJ1-2
CDR3 DNA: TGTGCCAGCAGCCCCGTGGGGACACCCTATGGCTACACCTTC
CDR3 protein: CASSPVGTPYGYTF

D gene: .
clone size: many
V gene: TRBV7-2
J gene: TRBJ2-4
CDR3 DNA: TGTGCCAGCAGCTCGAGTACTATGTCCGGGAATCCGGCCAAAAACATTCAGTACTTC
CDR3 protein: CASSSSTMSGNPAKNIQYF

D gene: TRBD2
clone size: few
V gene: TRBV30
J gene: TRBJ2-1
CDR3 DNA: TGTGCCTGGAGTGTAGTAGCGGGAGGGTTTAATGAGCAGTTCTTC
CDR3 protein: CAWSVVAGGFNEQFF

D gene: TRBD2
clone size: few
V gene: TRBV4-2
J gene: TRBJ2-2
CDR3 DNA: TGTGCCAGCAGCCAAGAAGTAGCGGGAGGGCCAAACACCGGGGAGCTGTTTTTT
CDR3 protein: CASSQEVAGGPNTGELFF

D gene: .
clone size: many
V gene: TRBV12-3/TRBV12-4
J gene: TRBJ1-1
CDR3 DNA: TGTGCCAGCAGTTATTTGAGGAACACTGAAGCTTTCTTT
CDR3 protein: CASSYLRNTEAFF

D gene: .
clone size: few
V gene: TRBV30
J gene: TRBJ1-6
CDR3 DNA: TGTGCCTGCCAAGAAGGGACCTATAATTCACCCCTCCACTTT
CDR3 protein: CACQEGTYNSPLHF

D gene: .
clone size: .
V gene: TRBV5-6
J gene: TRBJ1-1
CDR3 DNA: TGTGCCAGCAGCGTGGGGGGGAGTCTAAAAGCTTTCTTT
CDR3 protein: CASSVGGSLKAFF

D gene: TRBD2
clone size: many
V gene: TRBV7-2
J gene: TRBJ2-7
CDR3 DNA: TGTGCCACCTCAGCGGGAACGGCGTCCTACGAGCAGTACTTC
CDR3 protein: CATSAGTASYEQYF

D gene: TRBD2
clone size: few
V gene: TRBV7-9
J gene: TRBJ2-1
CDR3 DNA: TGTGCCAGCAGCTTAGCGGGGGGGTTCAATGAGCAGTTCTTC
CDR3 protein: CASSLAGGFNEQFF

D gene: .
clone size: few
V gene: TRBV18
J gene: TRBJ2-7
CDR3 DNA: TGTGCCAGCTCTTCCAAAATGGGCCCTACTAGGGAGAGCTCCTACGAGCAGTACTTC
CDR3 protein: CASSSKMGPTRESSYEQYF

D gene: .
clone size: few
V gene: TRBV6-5
J gene: TRBJ2-1
CDR3 DNA: TGTGCCAGCAGTCGGGGAGGCCATGGGCAGTTCTTC
CDR3 protein: CASSRGGHGQFF

D gene: .
clone size: few
V gene: TRBV7-2
J gene: TRBJ2-5
CDR3 DNA: TGTGCCAGCAGGGGACCCTTCCAAGAGACCCAGTACTTC
CDR3 protein: CASRGPFQETQYF

D gene: TRBD1
clone size: many
V gene: TRBV20-1
J gene: TRBJ2-5
CDR3 DNA: TGCAGTGCTAGGTCAGGGGGAGAGCAAGAGACCCAGTACTTC
CDR3 protein: CSARSGGEQETQYF

D gene: .
clone size: many
V gene: TRBV12-3/TRBV12-4
J gene: TRBJ1-2
CDR3 DNA: TGTGCCAGCAGTCCCACCTTCAGGAGTAACTATGGCTACACCTTC
CDR3 protein: CASSPTFRSNYGYTF

D gene: .
clone size: many
V gene: TRBV7-6
J gene: TRBJ1-6
CDR3 DNA: TGTGCCAGCAGCGTTACCGGGGGTAGGAATAATTCACCCCTCCACTTT
CDR3 protein: CASSVTGGRNNSPLHF

D gene: TRBD2
clone size: many
V gene: TRBV6-2/TRBV6-3
J gene: TRBJ2-5
CDR3 DNA: TGTGCCAGCGGGAAGCGGGGGGCTCAAGAGACCCAGTACTTC
CDR3 protein: CASGKRGAQETQYF

D gene: .
clone size: many
V gene: TRBV6-1
J gene: TRBJ1-1
CDR3 DNA: TGTGCCAGCGGCCCGTCAAGGGTTGGCACTGAAGCTTTCTTT
CDR3 protein: CASGPSRVGTEAFF

D gene: .
clone size: few
V gene: TRBV4-1
J gene: TRBJ1-2
CDR3 DNA: TGCGCCAGCAGCCAAGATTATGGCAGTGTTAATGGCTACACCTTC
CDR3 protein: CASSQDYGSVNGYTF

D gene: .
clone size: few
V gene: TRBV10-3
J gene: TRBJ2-7
CDR3 DNA: TGTGCCATCAGTGAGACCTCCAGGGGACTCCGGGACGAGCAGTACTTC
CDR3 protein: CAISETSRGLRDEQYF

D gene: .
clone size: .
V gene: TRBV7-9
J gene: TRBJ2-3
CDR3 DNA: TGTGCCAGCAGCCTGACCGGGACATCATCAGATACGCAGTATTTT
CDR3 protein: CASSLTGTSSDTQYF

D gene: TRBD1
clone size: .
V gene: TRBV19
J gene: TRBJ2-2
CDR3 DNA: TGTGCCAGTAGTAGGAGACAGGGGGTCGCCGGGGAGCTGTTTTTT
CDR3 protein: CASSRRQGVAGELFF

D gene: .
clone size: many
V gene: TRBV7-2
J gene: TRBJ2-5
CDR3 DNA: TGTGCCAGCAGCTTAGCAAAGGCGTGGGAGACCCAGTACTTC
CDR3 protein: CASSLAKAWETQYF

D gene: .
clone size: many
V gene: TRBV2
J gene: TRBJ2-1
CDR3 DNA: TGTGCCAGCAGTCGTGGCGGGACGGAGTACAATGAGCAGTTCTTC
CDR3 protein: CASSRGGTEYNEQFF

D gene: .
clone size: .
V gene: TRBV11-2
J gene: TRBJ2-7
CDR3 DNA: TGTGCCAGCAGCAATCGACACCCTCGGGACACAGCCTACGAGCAGTACTTC
CDR3 protein: CASSNRHPRDTAYEQYF

D gene: .
clone size: .
V gene: TRBV6-2/TRBV6-3
J gene: TRBJ1-5
CDR3 DNA: TGTGCCAGCAGTCTACAGGGTCCCCATCAGCCCCAGCATTTT
CDR3 protein: CASSLQGPHQPQHF

D gene: .
clone size: .
V gene: TRBV19
J gene: TRBJ2-4
CDR3 DNA: TGTGCCAGTAGTATAGGGGGCATTCAGTACTTC
CDR3 protein: CASSIGGIQYF

D gene: .
clone size: many
V gene: TRBV28
J gene: TRBJ2-5
CDR3 DNA: TGTGCCAGCAGCCTCTACAGGGACGAGACCCAGTACTTC
CDR3 protein: CASSLYRDETQYF

D gene: TRBD1
clone size: many
V gene: TRBV6-1
J gene: TRBJ2-1
CDR3 DNA: TGTGCCATCCCCCGTTGGCAGGGGGTCAATGAGCAGTTCTTC
CDR3 protein: CAIPRWQGVNEQFF

D gene: .
clone size: many
V gene: TRBV7-2
J gene: TRBJ2-4
CDR3 DNA: TGTGCCAGCAGCCTCAGGGGGGCTCGACGGAACATTCAGTACTTC
CDR3 protein: CASSLRGARRNIQYF